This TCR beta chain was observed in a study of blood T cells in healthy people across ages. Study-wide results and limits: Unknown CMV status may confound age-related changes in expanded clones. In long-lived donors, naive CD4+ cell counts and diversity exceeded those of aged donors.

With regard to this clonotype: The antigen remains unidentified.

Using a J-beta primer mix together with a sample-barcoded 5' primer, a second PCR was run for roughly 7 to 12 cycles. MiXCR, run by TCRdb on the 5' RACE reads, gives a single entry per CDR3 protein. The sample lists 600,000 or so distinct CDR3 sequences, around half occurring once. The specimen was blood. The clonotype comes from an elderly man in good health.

CDR3 DNA: TGCGCCAGCAGCTTGAGGGGACTAGCTACTGGTGAGCAGTTCTTC. Its translation is CASSLRGLATGEQFF. The V and J genes are TRBV5-1 and TRBJ2-1, with TRBD2 matching 9 bases. The germline CDR1 and CDR2 sequences are SGHRS and YFSETQ. CDR3 length: 15 amino acids. V dropped 1 base and J dropped 9; count of bases not matched to a gene: 8.